Detailed here is one T cell receptor beta chain. The sample belongs to a study of beta chain features in type 1 diabetes. Every bit of the isolated RNA underwent reverse transcription, so sequencing read expressed TCRB transcripts. Clones were sequenced by immunoSEQ multiplex PCR, and TCRdb holds only the in-frame ones, with some missing. The sample contains about 230,000 clones, over 9.5% of which appear only once. The V and J ends lost 7 bases and 0 bases respectively, with 16 bases between them. Germline loops: CDR1 ENHRY, CDR2 SYGVKD. The CDR3 runs to 16 residues. The receptor's source is a woman under 30 in good health. The sample was naive CD4+ T cells from blood. The chain recombines TRBV10-3 with TRBJ2-1; possibly TRBD1 for D (6 bases). The CDR3 DNA reads as TGTGCCATCAATGGCGACAGGCACAGCTCCTACAATGAGCAGTTCTTC. This gives the protein CAINGDRHSSYNEQFF.